This passage covers 3 T cell receptor beta chains from one sample sequenced in a study of blood T cell repertoires in COVID-19. Data came from immunoSEQ multiplex PCR; TCRdb stores just in-frame clones and leaves some out. The repertoire holds some 200,000 clones, 86% seen once, with 0.6% to 1% in the top ten. Sequenced sample: peripheral blood. The receptors were gathered from a woman in her 70s with acute or convalescent COVID-19.

The rearrangement joins TRBV5-1 to TRBJ2-3; D is undetermined. The V gene lost 6 bases and the J gene lost 1 base, with 6 bases spanning the gap. This CDR3 has 12 residues. Germline CDR1 is SGHRS and CDR2 is YFSETQ. DNA for the CDR3: TGCGCCAGCACAGGTGGCACAGATACGCAGTATTTT. Its protein is CASTGGTDTQYF.

The chain links TRBV4-1 to TRBJ2-3, with unresolved D. V lost 3 bases and J lost 4, with 11 bases in between. From germline, CDR1 is MGHRA and CDR2 YSYEKL. CDR3 length: 14 residues. This chain's CDR3 is CASSHLVSADTQYF. The CDR3 coding sequence is TGCGCCAGCAGCCATCTAGTGTCGGCAGATACGCAGTATTTT.

CDR3 sequence reads: CASSQVGQGARNTEAFF. The CDR3 region has the DNA TGCGCCAGCAGCCAAGTGGGACAGGGGGCGCGAAACACTGAAGCTTTCTTT. The chain uses TRBV4-3 and TRBJ1-1; 12 nucleotides line up with TRBD1. V lost 1 base and J lost 2; bases outside the gene matches: 5. CDR1 and CDR2 from the germline V gene are LGHNA and YSLEER. CDR3 length: 17 residues.